Listed below are T cell receptor beta chains from one sample, sequenced in a study of Graves' ophthalmopathy and Graves' hyperthyroidism. TCRdb fed the multiplex PCR reads into MiXCR, producing one record per CDR3 protein. The data show over a million distinct CDR3 sequences, less than 45% seen once. The sample taken for sequencing was peripheral blood or thyroid tissue (not recorded which). Receptor source: an adult man with Graves' hyperthyroidism. The CDR3 runs from the conserved cysteine through the conserved F or W. D genes are given only for firm matches. Where a row states a size, it is once, few, many or the class of an expanded clone; other rows omit it.

V gene: TRBV6-5; D gene: .; clone size: few; J gene: TRBJ2-7; CDR3 protein: CASSYSIHEQYF; CDR3 DNA: TGTGCCAGCAGTTACTCGATCCACGAGCAGTACTTC
V gene: TRBV7-9; D gene: TRBD1; clone size: many; J gene: TRBJ2-7; CDR3 protein: CASSPRDRGLYEQYF; CDR3 DNA: TGTGCCAGCAGCCCACGGGACAGGGGTCTTTACGAGCAGTACTTC
V gene: TRBV10-3; D gene: TRBD1; clone size: many; J gene: TRBJ1-2; CDR3 protein: CAISDGPGQGGYGYTF; CDR3 DNA: TGTGCCATCAGTGACGGACCGGGACAGGGAGGCTATGGCTACACCTTC
V gene: TRBV7-9; D gene: .; clone size: many; J gene: TRBJ1-1; CDR3 protein: CASTGDGNTEAFF; CDR3 DNA: TGTGCCAGCACCGGGGACGGGAACACTGAAGCTTTCTTT
V gene: TRBV25-1; D gene: .; clone size: .; J gene: TRBJ1-3; CDR3 protein: CASSLSGYSGNTIYF; CDR3 DNA: TGTGCCAGCAGTTTATCGGGCTACTCTGGAAACACCATATATTTT
V gene: TRBV29-1; D gene: .; clone size: many; J gene: TRBJ2-5; CDR3 protein: CSVGSLGF; CDR3 DNA: TGCAGCGTTGGTTCGTTAGGGTTC
V gene: TRBV13; D gene: .; clone size: many; J gene: TRBJ1-6; CDR3 protein: CASGAENSPLHF; CDR3 DNA: TGTGCCAGCGGGGCTGAGAATTCACCCCTCCACTTT
V gene: TRBV5-1; D gene: .; clone size: once; J gene: TRBJ2-5; CDR3 protein: CASSVPRGGEETQYF; CDR3 DNA: TGCGCCAGCAGCGTACCCAGGGGCGGGGAAGAGACCCAGTACTTC
V gene: TRBV12-3/TRBV12-4; D gene: .; clone size: .; J gene: TRBJ2-2; CDR3 protein: CASRWTITGELFF; CDR3 DNA: TGTGCCAGCAGATGGACAATCACCGGGGAGCTGTTTTTT
V gene: TRBV6-2/TRBV6-3; D gene: TRBD2; clone size: many; J gene: TRBJ2-7; CDR3 protein: CASKGGSFEQYF; CDR3 DNA: TGTGCCAGCAAAGGCGGGAGTTTCGAGCAGTACTTC
V gene: TRBV29-1; D gene: .; clone size: .; J gene: TRBJ2-7; CDR3 protein: CSVVDRNYEQYF; CDR3 DNA: TGCAGCGTTGTTGACAGAAACTACGAGCAGTACTTC
V gene: TRBV29-1; D gene: .; clone size: many; J gene: TRBJ1-2; CDR3 protein: CSVEDLPNGYTF; CDR3 DNA: TGCAGCGTTGAAGATCTACCAAATGGCTACACCTTC
V gene: TRBV19; D gene: TRBD1; clone size: .; J gene: TRBJ1-6; CDR3 protein: CASTGTGGDSPLHF; CDR3 DNA: TGTGCCAGTACCGGGACAGGGGGGGACTCACCCCTCCACTTT
V gene: TRBV13; D gene: .; clone size: many; J gene: TRBJ2-7; CDR3 protein: CASSRPGTLEKQYF; CDR3 DNA: TGTGCCAGCAGCAGACCGGGAACATTAGAGAAGCAGTACTTC
V gene: TRBV5-1; D gene: .; clone size: many; J gene: TRBJ1-1; CDR3 protein: CASSLGWGGGTEAFF; CDR3 DNA: TGCGCCAGCAGCTTGGGGTGGGGCGGAGGGACTGAAGCTTTCTTT
V gene: TRBV10-3; D gene: .; clone size: .; J gene: TRBJ2-5; CDR3 protein: CAISTVAEGTQYF; CDR3 DNA: TGTGCCATCAGTACCGTTGCGGAGGGGACCCAGTACTTC
V gene: TRBV6-6; D gene: TRBD1; clone size: few; J gene: TRBJ1-2; CDR3 protein: CASSYPTRGGRNGYTF; CDR3 DNA: TGTGCCAGCAGTTATCCCACCAGGGGGGGCCGTAATGGCTACACCTTC
V gene: TRBV25-1; D gene: .; clone size: .; J gene: TRBJ1-5; CDR3 protein: CACSARVGAEYQPQHF; CDR3 DNA: .
V gene: TRBV4-3; D gene: TRBD1; clone size: .; J gene: TRBJ1-5; CDR3 protein: CASSQAPGGSNQPQHF; CDR3 DNA: TGCGCCAGCAGCCAAGCTCCAGGGGGTAGCAATCAGCCCCAGCATTTT
V gene: TRBV7-8; D gene: .; clone size: .; J gene: TRBJ1-6; CDR3 protein: CASSYGTVGYNSPLHF; CDR3 DNA: TGTGCCAGCAGCTACGGGACGGTGGGGTATAATTCACCCCTCCACTTT
V gene: TRBV19; D gene: .; clone size: many; J gene: TRBJ1-5; CDR3 protein: CASTATATSNQPQHF; CDR3 DNA: TGTGCCAGTACCGCCACAGCCACTAGCAATCAGCCCCAGCATTTT
V gene: TRBV19; D gene: TRBD1; clone size: .; J gene: TRBJ1-2; CDR3 protein: CASSSRTGPRGYTF; CDR3 DNA: TGTGCCAGTAGTTCCCGGACAGGGCCGCGGGGCTACACCTTC
V gene: TRBV12-3/TRBV12-4; D gene: .; clone size: .; J gene: TRBJ1-6; CDR3 protein: CASSLGTELPRSPLHF; CDR3 DNA: TGTGCCAGCAGTTTAGGGACAGAACTCCCGAGGTCACCCCTCCACTTT
V gene: TRBV6-5; D gene: .; clone size: many; J gene: TRBJ1-1; CDR3 protein: CASSYSAGARVTEAFF; CDR3 DNA: TGTGCCAGCAGTTACTCAGCGGGGGCGCGGGTAACTGAAGCTTTCTTT
V gene: TRBV19; D gene: .; clone size: .; J gene: TRBJ1-5; CDR3 protein: CASSIPEWGARSNQPQHF; CDR3 DNA: TGTGCCAGTAGTATACCAGAATGGGGGGCGCGTAGCAATCAGCCCCAGCATTTT
V gene: TRBV10-2; D gene: .; clone size: .; J gene: TRBJ2-5; CDR3 protein: CASSDSGQGRAETQYF; CDR3 DNA: TGCGCCAGCAGTGACTCCGGGCAGGGTCGTGCCGAGACCCAGTACTTC
V gene: TRBV28; D gene: .; clone size: few; J gene: TRBJ2-7; CDR3 protein: CASTDFSSGEQYF; CDR3 DNA: TGTGCCAGCACCGATTTCAGTAGTGGCGAGCAGTACTTC
V gene: TRBV11-2; D gene: TRBD1; clone size: few; J gene: TRBJ1-2; CDR3 protein: CASSVDGTGYGYTF; CDR3 DNA: TGTGCCAGCAGCGTTGACGGGACAGGGTATGGCTACACCTTC
V gene: TRBV7-2; D gene: .; clone size: many; J gene: TRBJ1-2; CDR3 protein: CASSLVRGNYGYTF; CDR3 DNA: TGTGCCAGCAGCTTAGTGAGGGGGAACTATGGCTACACCTTC
V gene: TRBV7-9; D gene: .; clone size: once; J gene: TRBJ2-5; CDR3 protein: CASSNFRGAETQYF; CDR3 DNA: TGTGCCAGCAGCAACTTCAGGGGTGCTGAGACCCAGTACTTC
V gene: TRBV29-1; D gene: .; clone size: once; J gene: TRBJ2-5; CDR3 protein: CSLADQETQYF; CDR3 DNA: TGCAGCTTGGCAGACCAAGAGACCCAGTACTTC
V gene: TRBV7-9; D gene: .; clone size: .; J gene: TRBJ2-5; CDR3 protein: CASSSVGGEAQYF; CDR3 DNA: TGTGCCAGCAGCTCTGTTGGGGGCGAGGCCCAGTACTTC
V gene: TRBV9; D gene: .; clone size: many; J gene: TRBJ2-7; CDR3 protein: CASSVALGAGDGEQYF; CDR3 DNA: TGTGCCAGCAGCGTAGCTCTGGGGGCAGGTGACGGGGAGCAGTACTTC
V gene: TRBV10-3; D gene: .; clone size: .; J gene: TRBJ1-5; CDR3 protein: CATSDDGAQHF; CDR3 DNA: TGTGCCACCAGTGATGACGGGGCCCAGCATTTT
V gene: TRBV25-1; D gene: .; clone size: .; J gene: TRBJ2-7; CDR3 protein: CASQGVHEQYF; CDR3 DNA: TGTGCCAGCCAAGGGGTCCACGAGCAGTACTTC
V gene: TRBV25-1; D gene: TRBD1; clone size: many; J gene: TRBJ2-5; CDR3 protein: CASSDGTAIGTQYF; CDR3 DNA: TGTGCCAGCAGTGACGGGACAGCCATCGGGACCCAGTACTTC
V gene: TRBV29-1; D gene: TRBD1; clone size: many; J gene: TRBJ1-1; CDR3 protein: CSVLPGTVSEAFF; CDR3 DNA: TGCAGCGTTCTTCCCGGGACAGTCTCTGAAGCTTTCTTT
V gene: TRBV7-2; D gene: .; clone size: few; J gene: TRBJ2-3; CDR3 protein: CASSGRIDTQYF; CDR3 DNA: TGTGCCAGCAGCGGAAGAATAGATACGCAGTATTTT
V gene: TRBV4-1; D gene: TRBD1; clone size: .; J gene: TRBJ2-7; CDR3 protein: CASSTPPGQAPLPTYEQYF; CDR3 DNA: TGCGCCAGCAGCACTCCCCCCGGACAGGCTCCCTTGCCGACCTACGAGCAGTACTTC
V gene: TRBV20-1; D gene: .; clone size: many; J gene: TRBJ1-6; CDR3 protein: CSASQPGVPDFSSPLHF; CDR3 DNA: TGCAGTGCTAGCCAACCGGGCGTACCGGATTTTTCTTCACCCCTCCACTTT
V gene: TRBV20-1; D gene: .; clone size: .; J gene: TRBJ1-2; CDR3 protein: CSAREGLSESYTF; CDR3 DNA: TGCAGTGCTAGAGAGGGACTTAGCGAGAGCTACACCTTC
V gene: TRBV10-3; D gene: .; clone size: many; J gene: TRBJ2-7; CDR3 protein: CAISMGTEKAYEQYF; CDR3 DNA: TGTGCCATCAGTATGGGGACCGAGAAAGCCTACGAGCAGTACTTC
V gene: TRBV12-3/TRBV12-4; D gene: .; clone size: many; J gene: TRBJ1-2; CDR3 protein: CASKPRGTYYGYTF; CDR3 DNA: TGTGCCAGCAAGCCACGCGGGACGTACTATGGCTACACCTTC
V gene: TRBV29-1; D gene: .; clone size: .; J gene: TRBJ2-1; CDR3 protein: CSAGPQEQFF; CDR3 DNA: TGCAGCGCCGGCCCACAGGAGCAGTTCTTC
V gene: TRBV7-2; D gene: .; clone size: once; J gene: TRBJ2-5; CDR3 protein: CASSTPGRRQQETQYF; CDR3 DNA: TGTGCCAGCAGTACCCCGGGACGTAGACAACAGGAGACCCAGTACTTC
V gene: TRBV29-1; D gene: .; clone size: many; J gene: TRBJ1-1; CDR3 protein: CSVDRRAEAFF; CDR3 DNA: TGCAGCGTTGATCGAAGGGCTGAAGCTTTCTTT
V gene: TRBV11-2; D gene: .; clone size: many; J gene: TRBJ2-2; CDR3 protein: CASSWDGGRELFF; CDR3 DNA: TGTGCCAGCTCCTGGGATGGGGGTAGGGAGCTGTTTTTT
V gene: TRBV20-1; D gene: TRBD1; clone size: few; J gene: TRBJ2-7; CDR3 protein: CSARDQGQSPGGEQYF; CDR3 DNA: TGCAGTGCTAGAGATCAGGGTCAGTCTCCAGGGGGCGAGCAGTACTTC
V gene: TRBV4-1; D gene: TRBD1; clone size: .; J gene: TRBJ2-5; CDR3 protein: CASATGQPGETQYF; CDR3 DNA: TGCGCCAGCGCCACGGGACAGCCGGGGGAGACCCAGTACTTC
V gene: TRBV29-1; D gene: .; clone size: many; J gene: TRBJ2-7; CDR3 protein: CSVVGNSYEQYF; CDR3 DNA: TGCAGCGTTGTGGGCAACTCCTACGAGCAGTACTTC
V gene: TRBV4-1; D gene: .; clone size: many; J gene: TRBJ2-5; CDR3 protein: CASSQMDSEVKTQYF; CDR3 DNA: TGCGCCAGCAGCCAAATGGATAGCGAAGTGAAGACCCAGTACTTC
V gene: TRBV11-1; D gene: .; clone size: .; J gene: TRBJ1-2; CDR3 protein: CASSYAISNYGYTF; CDR3 DNA: TGTGCCAGCAGTTACGCCATCTCTAACTATGGCTACACCTTC